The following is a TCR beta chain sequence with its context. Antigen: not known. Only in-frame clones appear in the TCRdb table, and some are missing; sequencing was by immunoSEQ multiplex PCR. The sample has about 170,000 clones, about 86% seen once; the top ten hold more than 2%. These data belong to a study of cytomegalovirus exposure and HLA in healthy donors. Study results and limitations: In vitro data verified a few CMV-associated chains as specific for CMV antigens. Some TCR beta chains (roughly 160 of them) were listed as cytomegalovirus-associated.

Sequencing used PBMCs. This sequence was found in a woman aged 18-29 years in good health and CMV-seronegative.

CDR3 residues: CASSPLTRVSNTEAFF. CDR3 DNA: TGTGCCAGCAGCCCCTTAACCCGGGTCTCAAACACTGAAGCTTTCTTT. The chain carries TRBV4-2 and TRBJ1-1; unclear D gene. The CDR3 consists of 16 residues. Trimming took off 4 bases at V and 2 bases at J, with 17 bases between the two ends. Per the germline V gene, CDR1 is LGHNA and CDR2 is YNFKEQ.